Each of the 25 T cell receptor beta chains below was sequenced from the same sample in a study of a mutant IDH1 vaccine in newly diagnosed glioma. Regarding time point: week 35, safety follow-up. Each dose delivered 300 ug of mutant IDH1 20-mer peptide subcutaneously with imiquimod. For these TCRs, the target antigens are not known. Sequencing was performed with immunoSEQ multiplex PCR; in TCRdb, only in-frame clones are kept and a portion is missing. The sample has about 60,000 clones, around four fifths seen once; the top ten hold about 4.1%. The specimen was PBMCs, collected from a glioma patient whose treatment included an IDH1 peptide vaccine. Receptors originate from a man aged 25-45 years with glioma.

In DNA, the CDR3 is TGTGCCAGCAGCTCCCGTTCTAGCGGGGGGGCCATCCGTTACAATGAGCAGTTCTTC. Translated, it gives CASSSRSSGGAIRYNEQFF. V is TRBV5-6 and J is TRBJ2-1; 12 bases are shared with TRBD2. J was trimmed by 4 bases and V by 3 bases; bases with no gene match: 14. This CDR3 has 19 amino acids. CDR1 and CDR2 (germline): SGHDT, YYEEEE.

V usage is TRBV5-1 and J usage is TRBJ2-1, with D uncertain. This CDR3 contains 13 residues. The V end was cut by 2 bases, the J end by 7 bases, with 10 bases between. The germline CDR1 and CDR2 sequences are SGHRS and YFSETQ. The CDR3 sequence: CASSFWPKNEQFF. CDR3 bases: TGCGCCAGCAGCTTCTGGCCCAAGAATGAGCAGTTCTTC.

The chain links TRBV4-2 to TRBJ2-7; 8 bases align to TRBD2. Germline CDR1 and CDR2: LGHNA and YNFKEQ. The CDR3 has 14 amino acids. The junction had 7 bases not matched to a gene; V was cut back by 4 bases and J by 5 bases. CDR3 amino acids: CASSLAGTRDEQYF. The CDR3 bases are TGTGCCAGCAGCCTAGCCGGGACTAGAGACGAGCAGTACTTC.

This clone appeared a single time. The genes are TRBV6-1 and TRBJ2-2; possible D gene TRBD2, 6 bases. Germline assignment: CDR1 MNHNS and CDR2 SASEGT. The CDR3 has 17 amino acids. Trimming stripped 0 bases from V and 4 bases from J, with 15 bases between. The CDR3 coding sequence is TGTGCCAGCAGTGAAGCATCGGGACTTCAGACCACCGGGGAGCTGTTTTTT. Its translation: CASSEASGLQTTGELFF.

The table lists this clone with a count of one. The rearrangement links TRBV19 to TRBJ2-3; D might be TRBD2 (5 bases). This CDR3 has 13 amino acids. Trimming took off 5 bases at V and 2 bases at J, with 8 bases between the two ends. Per the germline V gene, CDR1 is LNHDA and CDR2 is SQIVND (reference sequence). CDR3 DNA sequence: TGTGCCAGTAGTTACGGGGTCACAGATACGCAGTATTTT. Encoded protein: CASSYGVTDTQYF.

The J gene is TRBJ2-5, the V gene TRBV5-1, with 7 bases fitting TRBD2. Unmatched junction bases numbered 17, after V lost 4 bases and J lost 5 bases. The CDR3 loop spans 17 amino acids. CDR1 is SGHRS and CDR2 is YFSETQ in the germline V gene. The CDR3 sequence is CASSLGILLAEGETQYF. In DNA form, the CDR3 reads TGCGCCAGCAGCCTAGGCATCCTCCTAGCGGAAGGGGAGACCCAGTACTTC.

V and J are TRBV27 and TRBJ1-5; TRBD1 matches 8 bases. This CDR3 region has 16 residues. Germline CDR1 reads MNHEY; CDR2 reads SMNVEV (reference sequence). V trimming: 6 bases; J trimming: 6 bases; junction bases outside the gene matches: 13. The DNA of the CDR3 is TGTGCCAGCAGCAAATGGGCGGGACAGGCGGGTCAGCCCCAGCATTTT. Protein product: CASSKWAGQAGQPQHF.

The chain joins TRBV5-6 to TRBJ2-5, with D perhaps assigned TRBD1 or TRBD2 (6 bases each). Germline V lookup: CDR1 SGHDT, CDR2 YYEEEE. This CDR3 contains 16 residues. V was trimmed by 7 bases and J by 4 bases, leaving 23 bases between them. CDR3 nucleotide sequence: TGTGCCAGCTGCGACCTAACGACAGGAGCGGGAGAGACCCAGTACTTC. Encoded protein: CASCDLTTGAGETQYF. Full variable domain (outside the CDR3, taken from reference TRBV5-6 and TRBJ2-5): DAGVTQSPTHLIKTRGQQVTLRCSPKSGHDTVSWYQQALGQGPQFIFQYYEEEERQRGNFPDRFSGHQFPNYSSELNVNALLLGDSALYLCASCDLTTGAGETQYFGPGTRLLVL.

Only one count was recorded for this clone. The gene calls are TRBV5-4 and TRBJ2-2, with D perhaps matching TRBD1 or TRBD2 (5 bases each). Germline values: CDR1 SGHNT, CDR2 YYREEE (reference sequence). V shed 4 bases and J shed 4 bases, with 17 bases lying between them. This CDR3 is 16 amino acids long. The chain's CDR3 is CASSLGVGTGTGELFF. The CDR3 nucleotides are TGTGCCAGCAGCCTGGGGGTGGGTACTGGCACCGGGGAGCTGTTTTTT.

The chain employs TRBV7-9 and TRBJ1-1; 8 bases agree with TRBD1. From germline, CDR1 is SEHNR and CDR2 FQNEAQ (reference sequence). J gave up 11 bases and V 5 bases, and 7 bases lay outside the gene matches. The CDR3 runs 12 residues. The CDR3 bases are TGTGCCAGCAGCCGGGGACAGGAGGGGGCTTTCTTT. Its protein product is CASSRGQEGAFF.

V is TRBV7-8 and J is TRBJ2-2; D possibly matches TRBD1 or TRBD2 (5 bases each). Per germline, CDR1 SGHVS and CDR2 FQNEAQ. The CDR3 has 17 amino acids. The germline V and J ends were trimmed by 5 bases and 6 bases, with 22 bases remaining between them. CDR3 nucleotides: TGTGCCAGCAGCCCCCCGAGGGGCGGGCCCTTCGCCGGGGAGCTGTTTTTT. It specifies CASSPPRGGPFAGELFF.

The rearrangement joins TRBV6-1 to TRBJ1-2; weak D call: TRBD1 (6 bases). The CDR3 loop spans 13 amino acids. Germline CDR1 reads MNHNS; CDR2 reads SASEGT. The V end lost 2 bases, the J end lost 4 bases, and 8 bases lay between the germline ends. CDR3 in DNA: TGTGCCAGCAGTGAACAGGGGATCTATGGCTACACCTTC. Protein: CASSEQGIYGYTF.

This chain uses TRBV5-5 with TRBJ1-1, with 11 bases matching TRBD1. Germline CDR1 is SGHKS and CDR2 is YYEKEE (reference sequence). CDR3 length equals 14 residues. V shed 4 bases and J 5 bases; nucleotides not matched to a gene: 4. The CDR3 DNA follows: TGTGCCAGCAGCAAAGGACAGGGGGCAACTGAAGCTTTCTTT. Translating gives CASSKGQGATEAFF.

This chain uses TRBV18 with TRBJ1-1; no reliable D call. The CDR3 loop spans 12 amino acids. Germline V lookup: CDR1 KGHSH, CDR2 LQKENI. Deletions cut 6 bases from V and 3 bases from J, with 8 bases between. The CDR3 region is CASSSRDTEAFF. In DNA, the CDR3 is TGTGCCAGCTCCTCGAGAGACACTGAAGCTTTCTTT.

The chain employs TRBV19 and TRBJ1-5; D ambiguous. The V end was cut by 0 bases, the J end by 5 bases, with 11 bases between. The CDR3 has 15 amino acids. Germline CDR1 and CDR2: LNHDA and SQIVND (reference sequence). The CDR3: CASSIDLDDDQPQHF. The DNA for the CDR3 is TGTGCCAGTAGTATAGATCTGGACGACGATCAGCCCCAGCATTTT.

The CDR3 coding sequence is TGTGCCACCAGCAGAGGCGGGACGGGGAGCTCACCCCTCCACTTT. The encoded protein is CATSRGGTGSSPLHF. The chain employs TRBV15 and TRBJ1-6; D may be TRBD1 (5 bases). Germline values: CDR1 LNHNV, CDR2 YYDKDF (reference sequence). This CDR3 spans 15 amino acids. Trimming stripped 1 base from V and 10 bases from J, with 14 bases between.

The V and J genes are TRBV18 and TRBJ1-6; D is possibly TRBD1 (6 bases). From germline, CDR1 is KGHSH and CDR2 LQKENI. This CDR3 is 16 amino acids long. Trimming took 4 bases from V and 7 from J, leaving 17 bases between them. CDR3 sequence: CASSLDSPTGNSPLHF. CDR3 nucleotides: TGTGCCAGCTCACTCGACAGCCCCACAGGGAATTCACCCCTCCACTTT. Complete variable domain (other parts from reference TRBV18 and TRBJ1-6): NAGVMQNPRHLVRRRGQEARLRCSPMKGHSHVYWYRQLPEEGLKFMVYLQKENIIDESGMPKERFSAEFPKEGPSILRIQQVVRGDSAAYFCASSLDSPTGNSPLHFGNGTRLTVT.

The chain uses TRBV9 and TRBJ2-3; TRBD1 is a possible D gene (5 bases). This CDR3 has 15 amino acids. Between the trimmed V and J ends, which lost 3 bases and 0 bases, there was a span of 11 bases. In germline, CDR1 is SGDLS, CDR2 YYNGEE. DNA for the CDR3: TGTGCCAGCAGCGCCTATAGGGGTAGCACAGATACGCAGTATTTT. This sequence encodes CASSAYRGSTDTQYF.

This clone was observed a single time. The J gene is TRBJ1-4, the V gene TRBV28; tentatively, D is TRBD1 (5 bases). Germline V gene sequence: CDR1 MDHEN, CDR2 SYDVKM. The CDR3 loop spans 11 amino acids. The V end lost 6 bases, the J end lost 8 bases, and 7 bases lay between the germline ends. The CDR3 protein is CASREGEKLFF. CDR3 nucleotide sequence: TGTGCCAGCAGAGAGGGGGAAAAACTGTTTTTT.

The chain has TRBV27 and TRBJ1-1; D uncertain. Germline CDR1 MNHEY, CDR2 SMNVEV (reference sequence). V lost 8 bases to trimming and J lost 0 bases, with 13 bases between them. The CDR3 length is 14 residues. The CDR3 sequence is CASRRWALNTEAFF. The CDR3 coding sequence is TGTGCCAGCCGCCGTTGGGCCCTGAACACTGAAGCTTTCTTT.

The chain joins TRBV28 to TRBJ2-7, with 8 bases matching TRBD1. CDR1 and CDR2 (germline): MDHEN, SYDVKM. This CDR3 is 17 amino acids long. J gave up 5 bases and V 2 bases, and 14 bases lay outside the gene matches. In DNA form, the CDR3 reads TGTGCCAGCAGTTTACCGTATCCGAGACAGGGGTTCAACGAGCAGTACTTC. Its translation: CASSLPYPRQGFNEQYF.

V gene TRBV4-1 combines with J gene TRBJ1-1, with D unresolved. This CDR3 has 13 residues. V shed 1 base and J shed 5 bases, with 8 bases lying between them. Germline assignment: CDR1 MGHRA and CDR2 YSYEKL. The CDR3 reads CASSQAGWTEAFF. The CDR3 coding sequence is TGCGCCAGCAGCCAAGCGGGTTGGACTGAAGCTTTCTTT.

V usage is TRBV7-8 and J usage is TRBJ2-3; D gene uncertain. The CDR3 runs to 12 residues. V lost 7 bases to trimming and J lost 4 bases, with 9 bases between them. The V gene's germline CDR1 is SGHVS and CDR2 FQNEAQ. The CDR3 DNA reads TGTGCCAGCACCACCTCTGCAGATACGCAGTATTTT. This codes for CASTTSADTQYF.

This clone has just one count. The V and J genes are TRBV5-1 and TRBJ2-7; D perhaps matches TRBD1 (5 bases). The V gene's germline CDR1 is SGHRS and CDR2 YFSETQ. The CDR3 runs to 12 residues. Trimming shortened V by 7 bases and J by 2 bases, and 10 bases separated the two germline ends. CDR3 nucleotides: TGCGCCAGCCCGGACAAGACCTACGAGCAGTACTTC. It encodes CASPDKTYEQYF.

The rearrangement joins TRBV27 to TRBJ1-2; tentatively, D is TRBD1 (5 bases). The CDR3 consists of 14 residues. Germline V gene sequence: CDR1 MNHEY, CDR2 SMNVEV (reference sequence). The V and J ends lost 3 bases and 5 bases respectively, with 13 bases between them. The CDR3 DNA reads as TGTGCCAGCAGTTTCACGGGGGGACGATATGGCTACACCTTC. Its translation: CASSFTGGRYGYTF.